This T cell receptor (beta chain) is from a study of T cell responses to AZD1222 COVID-19 vaccine. General study points: Just five to seven AZD1222 recipients tested seropositive at baseline. No day 14 peak samples; only post-peak repertoires were characterized. The span of vaccine-associated CD4 TCRs extended across spike, with dominance at 160-218 and 743-854. Per reports, nearly half of all spike-specific TCRs target regions that are unmutated in variants.

The germline V gene has CDR1 MNHNY and CDR2 SVGAGI (reference sequence). Trimming took 0 bases from V and 7 from J, leaving 7 bases between them. The CDR3 is 13 amino acids. As to this clone: Its antigen is not known.

Sequencing used immunoSEQ multiplex PCR; TCRdb keeps in-frame clones, though not all of them. The table includes more than 140,000 clones, about 90% detected once. This clonotype was sampled from an adult in good health. The chain has TRBV6-6 and TRBJ1-5, with TRBD1 as a possible D gene (6 bases). The material sequenced was peripheral blood, taken on day 0 of AZD1222 vaccination. The CDR3 sequence: CASSYSTGQPQHF. The CDR3 DNA follows: TGTGCCAGCAGTTACTCGACAGGCCAGCCCCAGCATTTT.